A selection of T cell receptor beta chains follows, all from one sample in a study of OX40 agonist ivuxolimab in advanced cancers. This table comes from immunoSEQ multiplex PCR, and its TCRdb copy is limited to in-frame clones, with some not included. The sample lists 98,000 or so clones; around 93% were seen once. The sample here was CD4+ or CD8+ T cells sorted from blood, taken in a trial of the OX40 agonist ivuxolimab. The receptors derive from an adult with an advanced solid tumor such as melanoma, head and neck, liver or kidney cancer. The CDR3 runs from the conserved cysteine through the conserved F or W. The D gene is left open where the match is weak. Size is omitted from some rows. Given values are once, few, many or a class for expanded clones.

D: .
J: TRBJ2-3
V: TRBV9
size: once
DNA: TGTGCCAGCAATAAGGACCTAGATTCTTTCGGAACTCCGCAGTATTTT
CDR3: CASNKDLDSFGTPQYF

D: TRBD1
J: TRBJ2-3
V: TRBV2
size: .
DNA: TGTGCCAGCAGGTCGACAGGGGCTGATACGCAGTATTTT
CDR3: CASRSTGADTQYF

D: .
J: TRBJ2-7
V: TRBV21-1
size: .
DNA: TGTGCCAGCAGCTCACCAAAAGGGGCCGGGCAGTACTTC
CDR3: CASSSPKGAGQYF

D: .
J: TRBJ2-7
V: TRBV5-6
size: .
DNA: TGTGCCAGCAGAAAGGATGTCTACGAGCAGTACTTC
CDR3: CASRKDVYEQYF

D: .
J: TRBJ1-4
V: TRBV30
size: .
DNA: TGTGCCTGGAGTGGCCAGGGAAATGAAAAACTGTTTTTT
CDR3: CAWSGQGNEKLFF

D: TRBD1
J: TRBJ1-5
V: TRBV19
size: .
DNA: TGTGCCACAGGGGACAGGAGATATCCCCAGCATTTT
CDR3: CATGDRRYPQHF

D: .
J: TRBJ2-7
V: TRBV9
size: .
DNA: TGTGCCAGCAGCGTATCGACGGCCCCCAACGGAGAGCAGTACTTC
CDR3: CASSVSTAPNGEQYF

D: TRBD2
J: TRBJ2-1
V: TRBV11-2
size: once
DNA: TGTGCCAGCAGCCCCAAAGGACTAGCGGGGATCTCCTACAATGAGCAGTTCTTC
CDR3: CASSPKGLAGISYNEQFF

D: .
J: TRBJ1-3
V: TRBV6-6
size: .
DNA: TGTGCCAGCAGTGACGCGGTGGGAACTGGAAACACCATATATTTT
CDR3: CASSDAVGTGNTIYF

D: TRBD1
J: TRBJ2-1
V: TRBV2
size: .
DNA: TGTGCCAGCAATAGGGACAGATACAATGAGCAGTTCTTC
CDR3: CASNRDRYNEQFF

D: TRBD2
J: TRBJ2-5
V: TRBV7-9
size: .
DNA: TGTGCCAGCAGCCTTCTAGCGGAAGAGACCCAGTACTTC
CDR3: CASSLLAEETQYF

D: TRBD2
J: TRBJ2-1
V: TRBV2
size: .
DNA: TGTGCCTCCCGGCGGGAGAAGCGGTTCTTC
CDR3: CASRREKRFF

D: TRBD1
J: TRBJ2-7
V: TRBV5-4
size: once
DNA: TGTGCCAGCAGCCGGGACAGGGGATCGGACGAGCAGTACTTC
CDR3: CASSRDRGSDEQYF

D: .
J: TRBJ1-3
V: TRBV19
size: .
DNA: TGTGCCAGTAGGGCAGGCAGTGGTGGAAACACCATATATTTT
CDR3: CASRAGSGGNTIYF

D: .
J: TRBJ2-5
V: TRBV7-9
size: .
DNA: TGTGCCAGCAGCACCCAGGTGGACCAGTACTTC
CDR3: CASSTQVDQYF

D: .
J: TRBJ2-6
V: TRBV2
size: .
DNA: TGTGCCAGCAGTGACAGGGGATCCGGGGCCAACGTCCTGACTTTC
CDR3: CASSDRGSGANVLTF

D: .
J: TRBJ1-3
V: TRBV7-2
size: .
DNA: TGTGCCAGCAGCTTACTGCGGGCGGTCTCTGGAAACACCATATATTTT
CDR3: CASSLLRAVSGNTIYF

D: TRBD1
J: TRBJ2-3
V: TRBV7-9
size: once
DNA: TGTGCCAGCAGCCCCGGGACAGGTCGCACAGATACGCAGTATTTT
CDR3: CASSPGTGRTDTQYF

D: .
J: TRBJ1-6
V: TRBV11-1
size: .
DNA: TGTGCCAGCAGCTCGGACAGCAATTCACCCCTCCACTTT
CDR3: CASSSDSNSPLHF

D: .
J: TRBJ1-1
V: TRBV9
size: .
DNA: TGTGCCAGCAGCCCTCGGGCCCTACTAACCCCTGAAGCTTTCTTT
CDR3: CASSPRALLTPEAFF

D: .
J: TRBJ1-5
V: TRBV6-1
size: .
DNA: TGTGCCAGCTCCAGAGAGAGGGAGCACAATCAGCCCCAGCATTTT
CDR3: CASSREREHNQPQHF

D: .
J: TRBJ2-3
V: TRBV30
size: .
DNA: TGTGCCTGGAGTGGTGGGGATACGCAGTATTTT
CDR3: CAWSGGDTQYF

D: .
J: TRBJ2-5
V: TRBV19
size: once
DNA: TGTGCCAGTAGTGGCAGGGGGGGAGAGGCCCAGTACTTC
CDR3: CASSGRGGEAQYF

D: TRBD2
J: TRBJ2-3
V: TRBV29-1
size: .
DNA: TGCAGCGTCCTACTAGCGGGGCGAGATACGCAGTATTTT
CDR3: CSVLLAGRDTQYF

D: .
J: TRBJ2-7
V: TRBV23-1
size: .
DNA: TGCGCCAGCAGTCATAGGGGGACCTCCTACGAGCAGTACTTC
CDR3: CASSHRGTSYEQYF

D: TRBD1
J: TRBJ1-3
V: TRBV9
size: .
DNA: TGTGCCAGCAGCGTCCGACAGGGGAACACCATATATTTT
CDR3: CASSVRQGNTIYF

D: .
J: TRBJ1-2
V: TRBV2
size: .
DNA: TGTGCCAGCAGGGTAGCGGAGAGCTACACCTTC
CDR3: CASRVAESYTF